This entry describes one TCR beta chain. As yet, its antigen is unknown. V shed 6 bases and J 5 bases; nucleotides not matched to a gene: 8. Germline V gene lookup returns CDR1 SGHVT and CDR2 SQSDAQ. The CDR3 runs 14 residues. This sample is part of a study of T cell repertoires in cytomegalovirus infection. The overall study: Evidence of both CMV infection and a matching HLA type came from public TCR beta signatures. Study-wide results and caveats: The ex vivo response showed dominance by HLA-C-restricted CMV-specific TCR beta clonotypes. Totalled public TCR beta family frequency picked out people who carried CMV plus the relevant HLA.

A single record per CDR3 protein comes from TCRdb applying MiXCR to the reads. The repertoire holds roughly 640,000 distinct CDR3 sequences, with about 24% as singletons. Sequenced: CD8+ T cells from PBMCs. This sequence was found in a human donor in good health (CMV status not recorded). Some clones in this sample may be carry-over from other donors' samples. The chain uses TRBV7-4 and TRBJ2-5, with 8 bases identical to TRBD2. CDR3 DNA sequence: TGTGCCAGCAGAGATCCGGGGGGGATGGAGACCCAGTACTTC. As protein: CASRDPGGMETQYF.